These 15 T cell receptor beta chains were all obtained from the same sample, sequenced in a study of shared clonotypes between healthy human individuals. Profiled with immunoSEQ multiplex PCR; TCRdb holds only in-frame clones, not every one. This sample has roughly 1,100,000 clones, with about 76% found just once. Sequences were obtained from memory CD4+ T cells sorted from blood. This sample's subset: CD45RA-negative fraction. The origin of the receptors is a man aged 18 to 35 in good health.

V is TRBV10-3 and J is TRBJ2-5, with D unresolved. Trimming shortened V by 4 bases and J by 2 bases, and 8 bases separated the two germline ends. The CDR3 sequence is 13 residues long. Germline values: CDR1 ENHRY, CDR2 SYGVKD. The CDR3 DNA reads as TGTGCCATCAGTGCGGCAGCTCAAGAGACCCAGTACTTC. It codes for CAISAAAQETQYF.

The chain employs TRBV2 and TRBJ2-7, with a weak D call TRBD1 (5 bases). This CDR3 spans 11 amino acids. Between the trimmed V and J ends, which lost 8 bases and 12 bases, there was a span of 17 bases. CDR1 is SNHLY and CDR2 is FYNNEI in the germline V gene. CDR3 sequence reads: CASGQTVVMYF. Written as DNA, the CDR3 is TGTGCCAGCGGCCAGACAGTGGTTATGTACTTC.

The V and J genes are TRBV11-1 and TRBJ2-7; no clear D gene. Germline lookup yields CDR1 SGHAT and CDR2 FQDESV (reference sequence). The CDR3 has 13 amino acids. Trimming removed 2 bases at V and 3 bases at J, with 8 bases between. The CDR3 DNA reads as TGTGCCAGCAGCTTAAGCCCCAGCTACGAGCAGTACTTC. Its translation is CASSLSPSYEQYF.

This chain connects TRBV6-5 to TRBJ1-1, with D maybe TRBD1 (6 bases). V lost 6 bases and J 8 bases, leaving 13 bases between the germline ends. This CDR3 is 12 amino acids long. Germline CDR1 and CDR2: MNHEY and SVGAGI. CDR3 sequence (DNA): TGTGCCAGCAGAAAACAGGGCTTAGAAGCTTTCTTT. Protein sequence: CASRKQGLEAFF.

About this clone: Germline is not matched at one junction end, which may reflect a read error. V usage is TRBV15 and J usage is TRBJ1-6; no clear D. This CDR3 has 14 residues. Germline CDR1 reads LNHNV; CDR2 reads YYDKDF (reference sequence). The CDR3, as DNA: TGTGCCACCAGCCGAGACATAGGAAATTCACCCCTCCACTTT. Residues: CATSRDIGNSPLHF.

CDR3 loop: CASSWDRGAYEQYF. The DNA of the CDR3 is TGTGCCAGCAGCTGGGACAGGGGCGCCTACGAGCAGTACTTC. The chain uses TRBV7-2 and TRBJ2-7, with 10 bases matching TRBD1. CDR1 SGHTA and CDR2 FQGNSA come from the germline V gene. This CDR3 is 14 amino acids long. The trim removed 4 bases at V and 2 bases at J, leaving 2 bases unmatched.

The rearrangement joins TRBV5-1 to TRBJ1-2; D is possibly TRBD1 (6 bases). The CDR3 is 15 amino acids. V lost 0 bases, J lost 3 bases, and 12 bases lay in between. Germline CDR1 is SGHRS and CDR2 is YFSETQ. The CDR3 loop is CASSLGGARDYGYTF. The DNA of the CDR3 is TGCGCCAGCAGCTTGGGGGGGGCGAGGGACTATGGCTACACCTTC.

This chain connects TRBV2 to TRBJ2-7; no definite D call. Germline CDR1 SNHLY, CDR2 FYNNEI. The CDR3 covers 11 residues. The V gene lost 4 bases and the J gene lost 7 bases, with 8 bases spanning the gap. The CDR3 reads CASSGRREQYF. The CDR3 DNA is TGTGCCAGCAGTGGGCGGCGGGAGCAGTACTTC. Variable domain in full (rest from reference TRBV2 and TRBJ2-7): EPEVTQTPSHQVTQMGQEVILRCVPISNHLYFYWYRQILGQKVEFLVSFYNNEISEKSEIFDDQFSVERPDGSNFTLKIRSTKLEDSAMYFCASSGRREQYFGPGTRLTVT.

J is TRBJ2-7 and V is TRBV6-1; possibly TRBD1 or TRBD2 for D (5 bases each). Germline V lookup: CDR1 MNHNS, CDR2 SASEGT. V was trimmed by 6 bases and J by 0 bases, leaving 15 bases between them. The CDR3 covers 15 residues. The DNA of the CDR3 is TGTGCCAGCAGCCGGGACCCAAAATCCTCCTACGAGCAGTACTTC. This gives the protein CASSRDPKSSYEQYF.

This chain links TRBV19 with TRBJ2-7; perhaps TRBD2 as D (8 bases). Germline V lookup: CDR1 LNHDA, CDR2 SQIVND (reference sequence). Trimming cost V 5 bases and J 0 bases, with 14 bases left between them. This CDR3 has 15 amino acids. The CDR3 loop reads CASSAGGQFSYEQYF. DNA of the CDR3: TGTGCCAGTAGTGCGGGGGGACAGTTCTCCTACGAGCAGTACTTC.

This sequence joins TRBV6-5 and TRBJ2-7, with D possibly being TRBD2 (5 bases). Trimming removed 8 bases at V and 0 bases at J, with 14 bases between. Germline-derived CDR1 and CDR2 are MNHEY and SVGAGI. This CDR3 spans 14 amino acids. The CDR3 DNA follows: TGTGCCAGCCGCCTCGGACGGGACTCCTACGAGCAGTACTTC. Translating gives CASRLGRDSYEQYF.

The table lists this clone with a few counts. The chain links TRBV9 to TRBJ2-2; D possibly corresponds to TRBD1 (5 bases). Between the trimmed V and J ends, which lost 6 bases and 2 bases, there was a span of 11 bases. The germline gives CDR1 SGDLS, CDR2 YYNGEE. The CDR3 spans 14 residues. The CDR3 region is CASKGQGNTGELFF. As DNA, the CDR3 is TGTGCCAGCAAAGGGCAGGGTAACACCGGGGAGCTGTTTTTT. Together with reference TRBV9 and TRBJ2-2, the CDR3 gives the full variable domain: DSGVTQTPKHLITATGQRVTLRCSPRSGDLSVYWYQQSLDQGLQFLIQYYNGEERAKGNILERFSAQQFPDLHSELNLSSLELGDSALYFCASKGQGNTGELFFGEGSRLTVL.

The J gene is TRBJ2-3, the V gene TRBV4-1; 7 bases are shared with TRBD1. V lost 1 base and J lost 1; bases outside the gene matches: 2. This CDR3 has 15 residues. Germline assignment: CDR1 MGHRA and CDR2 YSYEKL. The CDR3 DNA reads TGCGCCAGCAGCCAAGGGCAGGGGGGCACAGATACGCAGTATTTT. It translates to CASSQGQGGTDTQYF.

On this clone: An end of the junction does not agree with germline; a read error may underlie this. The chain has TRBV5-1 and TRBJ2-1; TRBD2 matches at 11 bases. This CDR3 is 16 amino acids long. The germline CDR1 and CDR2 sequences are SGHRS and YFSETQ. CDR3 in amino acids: CANSLLGLAGGHEQFF. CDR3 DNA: TGCGCCAACAGCTTATTAGGCCTAGCGGGAGGTCATGAGCAGTTCTTC.

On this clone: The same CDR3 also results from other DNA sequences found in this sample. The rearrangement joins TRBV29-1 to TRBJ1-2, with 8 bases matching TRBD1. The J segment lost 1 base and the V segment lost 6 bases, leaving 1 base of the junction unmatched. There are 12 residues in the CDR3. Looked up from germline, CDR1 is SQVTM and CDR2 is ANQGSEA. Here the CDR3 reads CSVDRGNYGYTF. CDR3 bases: TGCAGCGTCGACAGGGGTAACTATGGCTACACCTTC.